This TCR beta chain was identified during a study of T cells in tuberculosis. The CDR3 extends over 12 amino acids. Generated by immunoSEQ multiplex PCR, the TCRdb table keeps only in-frame clones and is missing some. This table holds roughly 28,000 clones, roughly 90% found once. This clone was detected only a few times. The chain carries TRBV21-1 and TRBJ1-2. TRBV21-1 is a pseudogene segment. Sequenced input: PBMCs. This TCR derives from a donor between 10 and 35 years old with latent tuberculosis or without tuberculosis infection. In nucleotides, the CDR3 is TGTGCCAGCCCCGGGGATCTGGGAGGCTACACCTTC. It encodes CASPGDLGGYTF.